Reported below is one T cell receptor beta chain. Antigen unknown. These data belong to a study of post-analysis software for immune sequencing data. Study information: Relapsing-remitting, secondary progressive and progressive-relapsing multiple sclerosis courses were included. Whole-study results and caveats: The five TRBV segments detected at higher frequency in patients than in controls included TRBV5-6, TRBV5-1 and TRBV20-1. Samples from a shared batch, those prepared together, strongly co-clustered by F measure.

Built from TCR beta cDNA, the libraries had unique molecular identifiers in them. Researchers reported 400,000 to 600,000 cDNA molecules coming from roughly 0.93 to 9.6 million T cells. TCRdb independently ran MiXCR on the PCR reads; one entry per CDR3 protein. Among hundreds of thousands of distinct CDR3 sequences listed, under 70% were seen once. This CDR3 is 16 amino acids long. Germline loops: CDR1 DFQATT, CDR2 SNEGSKA (reference sequence). J gave up 2 bases and V 0 bases, and 8 bases lay outside the gene matches. The chain joins TRBV20-1 to TRBJ2-7, with 9 bases fitting TRBD1. The TCR sequence derives from a girl between 5 and 17 years old with multiple sclerosis. Sequenced input: blood. The CDR3 nucleotides are TGCAGTGCTAGAGAAACTACAGGGGGCTATCCCTACGAGCAGTACTTC. Translation: CSARETTGGYPYEQYF.